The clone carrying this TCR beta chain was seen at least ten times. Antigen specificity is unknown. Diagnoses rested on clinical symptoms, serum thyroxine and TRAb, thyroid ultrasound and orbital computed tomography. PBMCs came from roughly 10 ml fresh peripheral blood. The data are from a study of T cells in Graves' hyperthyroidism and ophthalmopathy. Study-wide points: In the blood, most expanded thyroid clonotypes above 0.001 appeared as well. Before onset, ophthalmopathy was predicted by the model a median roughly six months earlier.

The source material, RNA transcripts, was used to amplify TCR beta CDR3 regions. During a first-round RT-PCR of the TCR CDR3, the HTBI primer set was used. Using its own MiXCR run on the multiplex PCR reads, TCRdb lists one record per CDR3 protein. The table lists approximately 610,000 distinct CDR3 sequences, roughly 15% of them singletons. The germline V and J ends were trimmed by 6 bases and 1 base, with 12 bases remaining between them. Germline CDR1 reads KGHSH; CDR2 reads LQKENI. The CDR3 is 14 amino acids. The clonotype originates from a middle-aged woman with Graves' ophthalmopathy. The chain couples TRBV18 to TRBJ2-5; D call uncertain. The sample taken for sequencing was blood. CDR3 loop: CASSPETTQETQYF. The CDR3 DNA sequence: TGTGCCAGCTCCCCTGAGACAACCCAAGAGACCCAGTACTTC.